This T cell receptor (beta chain) originates from a study of cytotoxic CD8 clonotypes in ibrutinib-treated CLL. Study-level information: Among patients, around 25 responded partially and 2 completely; roughly 14 then stayed remitted and approximately twelve progressed after median around 70 months.

Germline assignment: CDR1 KGHSH and CDR2 LQKENI. The CDR3 has 14 residues. V was clipped by 1 base and J by 5 bases, with 9 bases between them. TCRdb keeps only in-frame clones here, not all; method: immunoSEQ multiplex PCR. The table has some 140,000 clones, roughly three quarters seen once. The sequence derives from a human donor with chronic lymphocytic leukemia. V usage is TRBV18 and J usage is TRBJ2-1, with D maybe TRBD1 (5 bases). This specimen was PBMCs, taken after 12 months of ibrutinib treatment. The CDR3 DNA sequence: TGTGCCAGCTCACCACTAGACAGAAACAATGAGCAGTTCTTC. This sequence encodes CASSPLDRNNEQFF. The variable domain in full, with the rest retrieved from reference TRBV18 and TRBJ2-1, is NAGVMQNPRHLVRRRGQEARLRCSPMKGHSHVYWYRQLPEEGLKFMVYLQKENIIDESGMPKERFSAEFPKEGPSILRIQQVVRGDSAAYFCASSPLDRNNEQFFGPGTRLTVL.